This T cell receptor (beta chain) was observed in a study of Ad26.COV2.S vaccination and SARS-CoV-2 variants. In the study overall: The authors gave Ad26.COV2.S intramuscularly, either once or twice 56 days apart. General study findings and limits: Analytic work on TCR breadth and depth might have understated the full extent of total T cell responses. With respect to non-spike TCR breadth, vaccine and placebo recipients were similar.

Note on this clone: No antigen is known for it.

Treatment meaning: around 19 received Ad26.COV2.S at low or high dose, single or two shots; 5 received placebo; per-sample allocation not given. Sample collection was performed on day 63 after the first vaccine or placebo injection. Donor was an adult aged 18-55 years in Boston. Libraries were prepared by immunoSEQ multiplex PCR; TCRdb keeps only in-frame clonotypes and omits some of them. The sample consists of 200,000 to 250,000 clones, around 87% of them appearing once. The trim removed 8 bases at V and 6 bases at J, leaving 12 bases unmatched. The CDR3 has 14 amino acids. In germline, CDR1 is MDHEN, CDR2 SYDVKM.

Sequenced here: peripheral blood, sampled in a trial of Ad26.COV2.S vaccine versus placebo. The TCR originated in a person aged 18 to 59 who received the Ad26.COV2.S COVID-19 vaccine or a placebo. The chain employs TRBV28 and TRBJ2-7; 8 bases agree with TRBD2. The CDR3 here is CASLASREVSEQYF. The CDR3 DNA reads TGTGCCAGCCTGGCGTCGCGGGAGGTTTCCGAGCAGTACTTC.